This T cell receptor (beta chain) was sequenced in a study of blood T cell repertoires in COVID-19. Study overall: Researchers got acute and convalescent COVID-19 samples from the United States, Italy and Spain. Sources were T cells, B-cell-depleted T cells, or PBMCs; the material itself was cDNA or gDNA.

Original data processing: Researchers report that nucleated cell counts were estimated from reference gene primer amplification. Libraries were prepared by immunoSEQ multiplex PCR; TCRdb keeps only in-frame clonotypes and omits some of them. That table gives V, J and clone size, and the DNA gave D and trimming. The table lists some 230,000 clones, about nine tenths of them singletons, with 2.2% in the top ten. V shed 5 bases and J shed 4 bases, with 11 bases lying between them. CDR1 is MNHEY and CDR2 is SVGEGT in the germline V gene. The CDR3 spans 13 residues. This TCR was sampled from a young man who had recovered from COVID-19. The specimen was peripheral blood. V gene TRBV6-2 or TRBV6-3 combines with J gene TRBJ1-1; D ambiguous. In DNA, the CDR3 is TGTGCCAGCAGTGAGTATGGTGGCACTGAAGCTTTCTTT. This gives the protein CASSEYGGTEAFF.